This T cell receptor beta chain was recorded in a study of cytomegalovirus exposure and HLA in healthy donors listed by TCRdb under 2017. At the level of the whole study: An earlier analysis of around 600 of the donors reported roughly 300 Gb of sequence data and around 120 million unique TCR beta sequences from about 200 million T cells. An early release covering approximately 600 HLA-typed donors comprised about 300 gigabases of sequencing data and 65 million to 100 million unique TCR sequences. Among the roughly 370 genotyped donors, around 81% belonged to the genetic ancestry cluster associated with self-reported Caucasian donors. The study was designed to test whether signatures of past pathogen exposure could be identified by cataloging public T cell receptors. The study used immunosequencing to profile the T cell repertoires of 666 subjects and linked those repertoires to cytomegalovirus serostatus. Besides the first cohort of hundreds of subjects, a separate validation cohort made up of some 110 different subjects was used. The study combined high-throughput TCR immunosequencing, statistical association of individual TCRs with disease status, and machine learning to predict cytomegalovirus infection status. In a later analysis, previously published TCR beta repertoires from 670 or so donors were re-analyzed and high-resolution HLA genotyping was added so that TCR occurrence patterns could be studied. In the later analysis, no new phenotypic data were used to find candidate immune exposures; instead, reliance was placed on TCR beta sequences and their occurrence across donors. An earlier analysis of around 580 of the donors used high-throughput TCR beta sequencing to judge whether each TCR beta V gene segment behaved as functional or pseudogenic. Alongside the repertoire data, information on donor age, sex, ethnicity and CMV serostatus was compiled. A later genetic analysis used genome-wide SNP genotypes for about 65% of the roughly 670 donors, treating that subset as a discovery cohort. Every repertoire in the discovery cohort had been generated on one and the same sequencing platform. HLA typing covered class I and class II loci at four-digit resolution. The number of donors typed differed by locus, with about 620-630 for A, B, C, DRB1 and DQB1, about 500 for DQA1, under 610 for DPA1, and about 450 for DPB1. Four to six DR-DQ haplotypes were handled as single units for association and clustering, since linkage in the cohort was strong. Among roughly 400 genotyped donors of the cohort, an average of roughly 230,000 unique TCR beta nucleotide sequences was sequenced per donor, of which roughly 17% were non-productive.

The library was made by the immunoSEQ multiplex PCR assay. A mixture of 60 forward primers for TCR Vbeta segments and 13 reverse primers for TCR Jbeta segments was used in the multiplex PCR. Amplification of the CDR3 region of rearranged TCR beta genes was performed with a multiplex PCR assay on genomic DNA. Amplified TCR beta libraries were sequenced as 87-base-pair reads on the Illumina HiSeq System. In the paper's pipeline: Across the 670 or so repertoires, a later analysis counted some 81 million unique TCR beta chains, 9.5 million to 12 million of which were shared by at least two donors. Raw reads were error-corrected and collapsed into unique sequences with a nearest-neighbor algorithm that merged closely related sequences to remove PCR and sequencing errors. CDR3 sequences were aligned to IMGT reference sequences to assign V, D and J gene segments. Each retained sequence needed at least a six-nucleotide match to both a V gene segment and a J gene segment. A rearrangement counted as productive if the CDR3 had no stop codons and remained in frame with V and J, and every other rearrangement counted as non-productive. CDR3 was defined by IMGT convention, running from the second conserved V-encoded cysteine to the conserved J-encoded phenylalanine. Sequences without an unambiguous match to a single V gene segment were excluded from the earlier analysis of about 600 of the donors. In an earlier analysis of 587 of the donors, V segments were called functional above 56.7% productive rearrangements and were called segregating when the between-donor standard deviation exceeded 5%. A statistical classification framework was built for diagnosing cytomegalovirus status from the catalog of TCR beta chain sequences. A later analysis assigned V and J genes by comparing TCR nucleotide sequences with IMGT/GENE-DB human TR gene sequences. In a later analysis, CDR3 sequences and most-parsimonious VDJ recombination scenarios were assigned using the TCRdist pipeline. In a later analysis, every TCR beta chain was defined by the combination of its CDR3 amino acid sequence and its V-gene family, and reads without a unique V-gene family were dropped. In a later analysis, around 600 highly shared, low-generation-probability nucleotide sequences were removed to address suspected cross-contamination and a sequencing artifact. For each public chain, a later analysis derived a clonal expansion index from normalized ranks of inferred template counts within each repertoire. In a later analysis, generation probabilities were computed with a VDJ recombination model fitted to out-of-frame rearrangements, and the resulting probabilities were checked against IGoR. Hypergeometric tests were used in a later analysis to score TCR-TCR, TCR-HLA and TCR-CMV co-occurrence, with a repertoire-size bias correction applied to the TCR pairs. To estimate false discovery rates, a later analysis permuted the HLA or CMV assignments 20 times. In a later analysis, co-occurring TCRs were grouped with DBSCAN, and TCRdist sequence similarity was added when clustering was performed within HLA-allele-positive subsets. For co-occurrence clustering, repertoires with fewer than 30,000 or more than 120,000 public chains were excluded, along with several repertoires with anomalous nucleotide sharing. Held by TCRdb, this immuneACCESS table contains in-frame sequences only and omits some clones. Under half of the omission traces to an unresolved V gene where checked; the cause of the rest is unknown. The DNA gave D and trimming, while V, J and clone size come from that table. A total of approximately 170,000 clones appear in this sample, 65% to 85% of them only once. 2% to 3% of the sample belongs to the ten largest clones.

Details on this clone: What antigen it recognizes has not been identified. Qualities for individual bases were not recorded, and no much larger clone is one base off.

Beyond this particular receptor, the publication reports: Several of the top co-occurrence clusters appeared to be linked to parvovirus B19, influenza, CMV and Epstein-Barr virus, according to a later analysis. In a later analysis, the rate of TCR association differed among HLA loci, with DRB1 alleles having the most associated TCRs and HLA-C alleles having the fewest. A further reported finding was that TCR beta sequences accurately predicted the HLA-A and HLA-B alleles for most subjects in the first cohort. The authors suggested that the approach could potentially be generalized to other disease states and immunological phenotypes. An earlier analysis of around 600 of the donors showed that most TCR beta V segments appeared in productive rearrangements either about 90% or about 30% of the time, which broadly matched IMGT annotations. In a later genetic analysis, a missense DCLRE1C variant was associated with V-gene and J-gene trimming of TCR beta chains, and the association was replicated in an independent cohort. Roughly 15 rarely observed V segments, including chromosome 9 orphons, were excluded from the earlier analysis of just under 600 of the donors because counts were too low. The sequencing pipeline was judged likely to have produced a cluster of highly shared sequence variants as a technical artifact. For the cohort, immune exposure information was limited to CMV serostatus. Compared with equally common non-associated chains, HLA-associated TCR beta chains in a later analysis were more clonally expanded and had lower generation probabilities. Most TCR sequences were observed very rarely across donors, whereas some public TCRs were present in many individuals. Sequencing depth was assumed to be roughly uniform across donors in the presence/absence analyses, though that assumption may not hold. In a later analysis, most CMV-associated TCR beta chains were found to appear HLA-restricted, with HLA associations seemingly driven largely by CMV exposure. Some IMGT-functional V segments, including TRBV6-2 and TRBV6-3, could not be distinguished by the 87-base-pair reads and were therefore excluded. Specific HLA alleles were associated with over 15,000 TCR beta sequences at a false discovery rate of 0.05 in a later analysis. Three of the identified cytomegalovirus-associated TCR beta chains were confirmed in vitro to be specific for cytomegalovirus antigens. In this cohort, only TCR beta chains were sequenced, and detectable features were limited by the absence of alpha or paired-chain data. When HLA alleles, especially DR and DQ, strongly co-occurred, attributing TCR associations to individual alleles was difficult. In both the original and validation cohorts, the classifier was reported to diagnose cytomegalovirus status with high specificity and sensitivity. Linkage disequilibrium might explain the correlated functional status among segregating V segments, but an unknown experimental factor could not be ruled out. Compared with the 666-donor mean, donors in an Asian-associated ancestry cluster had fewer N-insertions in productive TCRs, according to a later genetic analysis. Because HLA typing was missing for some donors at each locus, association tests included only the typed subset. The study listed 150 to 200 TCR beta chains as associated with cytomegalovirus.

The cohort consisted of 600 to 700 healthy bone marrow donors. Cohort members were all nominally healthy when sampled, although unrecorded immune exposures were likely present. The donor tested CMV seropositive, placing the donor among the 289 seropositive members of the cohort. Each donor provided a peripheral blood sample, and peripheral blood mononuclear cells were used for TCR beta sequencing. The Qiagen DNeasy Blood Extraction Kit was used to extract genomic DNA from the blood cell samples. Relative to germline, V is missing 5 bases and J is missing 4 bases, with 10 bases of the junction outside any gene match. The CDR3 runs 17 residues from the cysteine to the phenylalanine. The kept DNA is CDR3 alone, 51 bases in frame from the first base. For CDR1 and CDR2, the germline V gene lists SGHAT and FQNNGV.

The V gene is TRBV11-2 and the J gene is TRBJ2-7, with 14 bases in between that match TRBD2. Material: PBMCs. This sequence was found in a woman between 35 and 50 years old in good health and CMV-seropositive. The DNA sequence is TGTGCCAGCAGCCCCGGGACTAGCGGGGGAATAGGGTACGAGCAGTACTTC. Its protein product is CASSPGTSGGIGYEQYF. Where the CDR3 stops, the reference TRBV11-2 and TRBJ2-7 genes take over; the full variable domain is EAGVAQSPRYKIIEKRQSVAFWCNPISGHATLYWYQQILGQGPKLLIQFQNNGVVDDSQLPKDRFSAERLKGVDSTLKIQPAKLEDSAVYLCASSPGTSGGIGYEQYFGPGTRLTVT.